A selection of T cell receptor beta chains follows, all from one sample in a study of T cells in narcolepsy. Using immunoSEQ multiplex PCR, the repertoire was profiled, and TCRdb retains in-frame clones only, with some absent. The sample has tens of thousands of clones; around 75% are singletons. Material for sequencing was CD45RA- memory CD4+ T cells from PBMCs. Receptors originate from a human donor with narcolepsy. CDR3s include the opening cysteine and the closing phenylalanine or tryptophan.

v_call	j_call	cdr3_aa
TRBV6-5	TRBJ1-2	CASSYGGRNYGYTF
TRBV29-1	TRBJ2-3	CSGGGTSGSPTDTQYF
TRBV11-2	TRBJ2-7	CASSFNPSTYEQYF
TRBV11-2	TRBJ2-6	CASSIQGRGANVLTF
TRBV4-1	TRBJ2-5	CASSQGTSGSRQETQYF
TRBV9	TRBJ2-5	CASSATGARGEQYF
TRBV19	TRBJ1-3	CASSLQGVLNTIYF
TRBV5-1	TRBJ1-3	CASSARQGYSGNTIYF
TRBV6-6	TRBJ2-2	CAGLGGLGVPGELFF
TRBV27	TRBJ2-7	CASNQMGAGGSYEQYF
TRBV6-5	TRBJ1-1	CASTIEGVATEAFF
TRBV19	TRBJ1-4	CASSSRQGIGEKLFF
TRBV7-7	TRBJ2-4	CASSASLAGVQYF
TRBV7-3	TRBJ2-2	CASSPMTSGTGELFF
TRBV5-4	TRBJ1-1	CASSSFSPGGTEAFF
TRBV7-2	TRBJ2-5	CASSRTSGASEQYF
TRBV6-5	TRBJ1-4	CASSSRTSANEKLFF
TRBV7-7	TRBJ1-5	CASSTPTQGWNQPQHF
TRBV6-5	TRBJ1-3	CASSRSGVSGNTIYF
TRBV28	TRBJ1-2	CASSLSGNYGYTF
TRBV2	TRBJ1-4	CASSRQGDMEKLFF
TRBV5-1	-	CASSFDGAYEQYF
TRBV11-3	TRBJ2-7	CASSSKSRGTHEQYF
TRBV11-3	TRBJ2-2	CASSGTSGAGAGELFF
TRBV6-1	TRBJ1-3	CASRERGAGNTIYF
TRBV7-8	TRBJ2-1	CASSLGLNNEQFF
TRBV19	TRBJ2-1	CASSGTSGTNEQFF
TRBV12-5	TRBJ2-7	CASGFAYRAYEQYF